This paragraph reports one T cell receptor beta chain. The antigen is not known. The data were obtained in a study of T-cell reconstitution after alpha-beta-depleted transplantation in children. The CDR3 is 16 residues long. Germline CDR1 SGHTA, CDR2 FQGNSA. V lost 5 bases, J lost 3 bases, and 16 bases lay in between. Construction of the TCRbeta library involved unique molecular identifiers. TCRdb re-derived calls from the PCR reads in MiXCR, one entry per CDR3 protein. The profile shows 700,000 to 950,000 distinct CDR3 sequences, 15% to 20% of them singletons. Study-wide results and limits: From newly produced T cells came most of the T-cell counts and diversity one year after transplant.

The TCR was taken from a male patient between 5 and 17 years old who had a stem cell transplant for acute lymphoblastic leukemia, so the T cells may come from the graft donor. The sample consisted of PBMCs, mostly from graft donor cells, taken 360 days after TCRalphabeta/CD19-depleted stem cell transplant. The chain recombines TRBV7-2 with TRBJ2-2, with D perhaps given as TRBD1 or TRBD2 (5 bases each). CDR3: CASSPHWGKYTGELFF. In DNA, the CDR3 is TGTGCCAGCAGCCCACATTGGGGGAAGTACACCGGGGAGCTGTTTTTT.